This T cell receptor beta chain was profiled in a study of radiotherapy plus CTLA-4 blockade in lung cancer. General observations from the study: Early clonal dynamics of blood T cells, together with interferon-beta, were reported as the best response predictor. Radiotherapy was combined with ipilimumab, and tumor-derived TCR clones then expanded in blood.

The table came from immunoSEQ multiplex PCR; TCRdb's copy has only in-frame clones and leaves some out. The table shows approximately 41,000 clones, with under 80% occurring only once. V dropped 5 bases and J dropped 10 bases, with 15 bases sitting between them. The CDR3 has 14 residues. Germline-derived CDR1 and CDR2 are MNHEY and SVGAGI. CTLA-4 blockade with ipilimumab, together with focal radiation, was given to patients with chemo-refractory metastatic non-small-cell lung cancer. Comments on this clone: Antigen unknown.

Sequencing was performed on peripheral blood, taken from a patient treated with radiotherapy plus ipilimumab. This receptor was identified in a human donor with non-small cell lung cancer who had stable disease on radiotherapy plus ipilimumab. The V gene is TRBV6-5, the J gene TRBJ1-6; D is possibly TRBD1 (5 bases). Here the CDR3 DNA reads TGTGCCAGCAGTCGACAGAAGGCGAACTCACCCCTCCACTTT. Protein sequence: CASSRQKANSPLHF.